The 13 T cell receptor beta chains in this list originate from one sample, sequenced in a study of blood T cell repertoires in COVID-19. The protocol was immunoSEQ multiplex PCR, while the TCRdb copy is restricted to in-frame clones and leaves out a portion. The profile shows 150,000 or so clones, about 80% of them singletons. Sequencing used peripheral blood. The origin of the receptors is a man in his 70s who had recovered from COVID-19.

The chain couples TRBV28 to TRBJ1-1; TRBD1 matches at 7 bases. The CDR3 spans 15 residues. V dropped 1 base and J dropped 1; count of bases not matched to a gene: 3. Germline V lookup: CDR1 MDHEN, CDR2 SYDVKM. This chain's CDR3 is CASSLLQGKNTEAFF. CDR3 coding DNA: TGTGCCAGCAGTTTATTACAGGGGAAGAACACTGAAGCTTTCTTT.

The V and J genes are TRBV27 and TRBJ1-2; 7 bases agree with TRBD1. The germline V gene has CDR1 MNHEY and CDR2 SMNVEV (reference sequence). V lost 5 bases, J lost 6 bases, and 12 bases stayed unmatched. The CDR3 has 15 residues. In nucleotides, the CDR3 is TGTGCCAGCAGTCTCCCGCCTGACAGGGTTCATGGCTACACCTTC. Amino acids: CASSLPPDRVHGYTF.

The V and J genes are TRBV27 and TRBJ2-3; D possibly corresponds to TRBD2 (5 bases). This CDR3 has 13 residues. Deletions cut 4 bases from V and 1 base from J, with 6 bases between. Germline CDR1 MNHEY, CDR2 SMNVEV (reference sequence). The CDR3: CASSSGGTDTQYF. The CDR3 DNA reads TGTGCCAGCAGTTCCGGGGGCACAGATACGCAGTATTTT.

The chain employs TRBV5-5 and TRBJ2-5; 8 nucleotides line up with TRBD1. The CDR3 has 15 amino acids. Germline CDR1 reads SGHKS; CDR2 reads YYEKEE (reference sequence). Trimming at V came to 1 base and at J to 6 bases, leaving 8 bases not matched to a gene. In DNA form, the CDR3 reads TGTGCCAGCAGCTTGAGCGCGACAGGGGATCAGACCCAGTACTTC. Amino acids: CASSLSATGDQTQYF.

The CDR3 loop is CASSYDGRDYGYTF. The DNA of the CDR3 is TGTGCCAGCAGTTACGATGGGAGGGACTATGGCTACACCTTC. J is TRBJ1-2 and V is TRBV6-2 or TRBV6-3; unclear D gene. CDR1 MNHEY and CDR2 SVGEGT come from the germline V gene. V gave up 2 bases and J gave up 3 bases, with 10 bases separating them. The CDR3 totals 14 residues.

This rearrangement joins TRBV3-1 (or the pseudogene TRBV3-2) to TRBJ2-1; 10 bases are shared with TRBD2. Germline trimming cut 0 bases from V and 9 bases from J; bases unmatched to any gene: 8. There are 16 residues in the CDR3. Germline lookup yields CDR1 LGHDT and CDR2 YNNKEL (reference sequence). CDR3 protein: CASSQDPSGSYSEQFF. Here the CDR3 DNA reads TGTGCCAGCAGCCAAGATCCTAGCGGGAGCTATTCTGAGCAGTTCTTC.

This clone was observed a handful of times. The rearrangement uses TRBV5-4 and TRBJ2-7, with D hard to call. Germline V gene sequence: CDR1 SGHNT, CDR2 YYREEE (reference sequence). The CDR3 has 12 residues. The V end was cut by 0 bases, the J end by 6 bases, with 7 bases between. For the CDR3, the DNA is TGTGCCAGCAGCTTGGGCGAACGCGAGCAGTACTTC. Translating gives CASSLGEREQYF.

CDR3 residues: CASSIAGMNTEAFF. Written as DNA, the CDR3 is TGTGCCAGTAGTATAGCCGGGATGAACACTGAAGCTTTCTTT. This chain joins TRBV19 and TRBJ1-1; D is uncertain. The V gene lost 1 base and the J gene lost 0 bases, with 6 bases spanning the gap. The CDR3 totals 14 residues. Germline V lookup: CDR1 LNHDA, CDR2 SQIVND (reference sequence).

This chain links TRBV27 with TRBJ2-4, with D perhaps TRBD2 (6 bases). The CDR3 length is 12 residues. The germline V gene encodes CDR1 MNHEY and CDR2 SMNVEV (reference sequence). Deletions cut 4 bases from V and 8 bases from J, with 9 bases between. The CDR3 nucleotides are TGTGCCAGCAGTTCCGGGGGAGACATTCAGTACTTC. Encoded protein: CASSSGGDIQYF.

This sequence joins TRBV10-3 and TRBJ1-1; TRBD1 aligns across 7 bases. CDR3 length: 14 residues. The trim removed 4 bases at V and 3 bases at J, leaving 5 bases unmatched. In germline, CDR1 is ENHRY, CDR2 SYGVKD. CDR3 region: CAISGPTGDTEAFF. DNA of the CDR3: TGTGCCATCAGTGGTCCAACAGGGGACACTGAAGCTTTCTTT.

Regarding this clone: One end of the junction fails to match germline, which may point to a read error. The chain couples TRBV7-2 to TRBJ2-1; 11 bases are shared with TRBD2. Germline V gene lookup returns CDR1 SGHTA and CDR2 FQGNSA. The CDR3 covers 16 residues. Written as DNA, the CDR3 is TGTGCCAGCAGCCCATGGGGACTAGCGGTATACAGTGAGCAGTTCTTC. This codes for CASSPWGLAVYSEQFF.

This clone was seen only a few times. The rearrangement links TRBV6-6 to TRBJ2-1; 14 bases map to TRBD2. Germline-derived CDR1 and CDR2 are MNHNY and SVGAGI (reference sequence). This CDR3 contains 16 residues. Trimming removed 6 bases from V and 10 bases from J; junction bases left unmatched: 11. The CDR3 DNA is TGTGCCAGCAGCCCCGGGACTAGCGGGAGCCGATGGGAGCAGTTCTTC. It yields the protein CASSPGTSGSRWEQFF.

The V and J genes are TRBV3-1 (or the pseudogene TRBV3-2) and TRBJ2-7; D is ambiguous. Germline loops: CDR1 LGHDT, CDR2 YNNKEL (reference sequence). The CDR3 consists of 15 residues. V was pared by 2 bases and J by 0 bases, with 11 bases between. The CDR3 nucleotides are TGTGCCAGCAGCCAACTAATCACCCCCTCCTACGAGCAGTACTTC. Amino acid sequence: CASSQLITPSYEQYF.